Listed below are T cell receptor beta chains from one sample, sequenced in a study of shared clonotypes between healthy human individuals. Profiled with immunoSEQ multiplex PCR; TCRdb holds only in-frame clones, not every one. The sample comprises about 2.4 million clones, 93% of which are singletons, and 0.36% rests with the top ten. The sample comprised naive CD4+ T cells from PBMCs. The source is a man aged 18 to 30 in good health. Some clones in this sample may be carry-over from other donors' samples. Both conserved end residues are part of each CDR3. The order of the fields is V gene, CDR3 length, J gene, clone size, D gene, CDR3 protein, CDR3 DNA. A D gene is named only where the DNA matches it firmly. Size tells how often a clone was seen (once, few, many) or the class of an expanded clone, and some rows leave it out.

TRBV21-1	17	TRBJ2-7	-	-	CASSKGGGELPPYEQYF	TGTGCCAGCAGCAAAGGAGGAGGGGAACTGCCTCCCTACGAGCAGTACTTC
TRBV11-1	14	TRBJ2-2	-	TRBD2	CASGDQRGTGELFF	TGTGCCAGCGGGGATCAGCGGGGCACCGGGGAGCTGTTTTTT
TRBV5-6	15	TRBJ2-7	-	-	CASSLLSGAGGEQYF	TGTGCCAGCAGCTTGTTGTCGGGGGCGGGCGGGGAGCAGTACTTC
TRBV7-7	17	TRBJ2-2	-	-	CASSSPAGHENTGELFF	TGTGCCAGCAGCTCCCCCGCGGGACACGAGAACACCGGGGAGCTGTTTTTT
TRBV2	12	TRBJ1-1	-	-	CASSGGGTEAFF	TGTGCCAGCAGTGGGGGGGGCACTGAAGCTTTCTTT
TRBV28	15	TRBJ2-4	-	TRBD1	CASSSLTGGQNIQYF	TGTGCCAGCAGCAGTCTCACAGGGGGACAAAACATTCAGTACTTC
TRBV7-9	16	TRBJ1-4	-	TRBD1	CASSLGRRQGDEKLFF	TGTGCCAGCAGCCTTGGCCGAAGACAGGGGGATGAAAAACTGTTTTTT
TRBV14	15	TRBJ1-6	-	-	CASSQVAGDRSPLHF	TGTGCCAGCAGCCAAGTGGCAGGGGATAGGTCACCCCTCCACTTT
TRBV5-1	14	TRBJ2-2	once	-	CASSRTGGPGELFF	TGCGCCAGCAGCCGAACCGGGGGGCCCGGGGAGCTGTTTTTT
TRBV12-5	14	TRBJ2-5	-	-	CASGLSGQQETQYF	TGTGCTAGTGGTTTGTCGGGGCAACAAGAGACCCAGTACTTC